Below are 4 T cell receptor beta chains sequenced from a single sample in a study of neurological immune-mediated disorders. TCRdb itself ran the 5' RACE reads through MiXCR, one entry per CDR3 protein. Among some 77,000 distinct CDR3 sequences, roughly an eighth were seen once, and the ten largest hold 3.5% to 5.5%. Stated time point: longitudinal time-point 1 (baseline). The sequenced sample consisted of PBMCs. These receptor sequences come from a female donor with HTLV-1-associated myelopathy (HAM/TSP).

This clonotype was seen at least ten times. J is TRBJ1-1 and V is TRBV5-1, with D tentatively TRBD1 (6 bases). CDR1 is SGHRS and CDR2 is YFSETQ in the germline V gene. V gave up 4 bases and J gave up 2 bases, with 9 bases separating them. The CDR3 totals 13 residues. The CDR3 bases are TGCGCCAGCAGCGGGACAACTAACACTGAAGCTTTCTTT. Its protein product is CASSGTTNTEAFF.

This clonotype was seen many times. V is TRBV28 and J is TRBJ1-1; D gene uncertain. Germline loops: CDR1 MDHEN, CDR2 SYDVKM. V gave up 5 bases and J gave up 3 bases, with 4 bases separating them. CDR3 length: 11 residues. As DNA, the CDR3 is TGTGCCAGCAGTATTTACACTGAAGCTTTCTTT. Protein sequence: CASSIYTEAFF.

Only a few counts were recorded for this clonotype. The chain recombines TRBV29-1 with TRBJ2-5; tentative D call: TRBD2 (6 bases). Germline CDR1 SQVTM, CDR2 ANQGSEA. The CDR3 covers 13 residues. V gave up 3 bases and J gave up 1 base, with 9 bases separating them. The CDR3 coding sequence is TGCAGCGTTGATGGGGGGATCCAAGAGACCCAGTACTTC. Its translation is CSVDGGIQETQYF.

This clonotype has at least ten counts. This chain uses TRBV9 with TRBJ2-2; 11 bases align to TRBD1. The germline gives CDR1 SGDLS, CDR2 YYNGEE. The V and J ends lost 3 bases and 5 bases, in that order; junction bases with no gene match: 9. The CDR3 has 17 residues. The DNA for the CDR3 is TGTGCCAGCAGCGGGACTGCCGGGACAGGGGGTACCGGGGAGCTGTTTTTT. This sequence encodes CASSGTAGTGGTGELFF.